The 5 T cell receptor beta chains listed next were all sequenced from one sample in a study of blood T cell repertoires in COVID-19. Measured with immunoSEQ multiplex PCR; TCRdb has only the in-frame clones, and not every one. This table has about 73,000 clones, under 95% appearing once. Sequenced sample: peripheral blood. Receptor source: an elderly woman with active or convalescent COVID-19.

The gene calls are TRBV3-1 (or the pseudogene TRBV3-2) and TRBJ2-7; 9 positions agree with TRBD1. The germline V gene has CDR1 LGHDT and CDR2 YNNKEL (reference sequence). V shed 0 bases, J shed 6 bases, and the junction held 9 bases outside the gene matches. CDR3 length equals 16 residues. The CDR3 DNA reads TGTGCCAGCAGCCAAGATCCGGGACAGGGTATCCGCGAGCAGTACTTC. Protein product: CASSQDPGQGIREQYF.

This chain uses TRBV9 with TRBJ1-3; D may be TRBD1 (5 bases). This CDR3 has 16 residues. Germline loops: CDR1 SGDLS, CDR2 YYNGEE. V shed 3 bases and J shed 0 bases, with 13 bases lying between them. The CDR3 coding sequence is TGTGCCAGCAGCGGACAGCGGGGGAGCTCTGGAAACACCATATATTTT. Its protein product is CASSGQRGSSGNTIYF.

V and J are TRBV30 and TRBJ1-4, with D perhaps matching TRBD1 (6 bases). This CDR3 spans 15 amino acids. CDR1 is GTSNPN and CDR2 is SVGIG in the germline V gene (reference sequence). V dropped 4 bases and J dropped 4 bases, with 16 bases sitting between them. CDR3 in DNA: TGTGCCTGGACGGTCTGGCCAGGGGTTAATGAAAAACTGTTTTTT. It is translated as CAWTVWPGVNEKLFF.

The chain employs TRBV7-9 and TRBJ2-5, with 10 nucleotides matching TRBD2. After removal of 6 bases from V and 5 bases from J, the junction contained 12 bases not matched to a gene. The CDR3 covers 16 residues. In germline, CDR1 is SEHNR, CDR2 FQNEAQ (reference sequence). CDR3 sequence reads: CASSPGLSGGEETQYF. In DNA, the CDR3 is TGTGCCAGCAGTCCCGGACTAAGCGGGGGGGAGGAGACCCAGTACTTC.

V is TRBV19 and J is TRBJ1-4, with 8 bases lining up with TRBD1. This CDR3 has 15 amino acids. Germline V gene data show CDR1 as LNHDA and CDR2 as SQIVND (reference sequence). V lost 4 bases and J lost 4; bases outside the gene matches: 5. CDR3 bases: TGTGCCAGTAGTACTGCCGGGACAGGTAATGAAAAACTGTTTTTT. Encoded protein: CASSTAGTGNEKLFF.